A single sample gave rise to the 13 T cell receptor beta chains below, sequenced in a study of response to subunit inactivated influenza vaccine (dated by TCRdb to 2017 to 2018). Receptors were amplified or captured by RT-PCR. Sequenced using an Illumina HiSeq 2500. TCRdb redid the processing of the public reads, applying fastp at Q25 and MiXCR, and retained in-frame beta chains. Identical CDR3 protein sequences are pooled into one entry, listed with their most common genes and DNA. The sample table lists about 500,000 distinct CDR3 sequences, more than 15% of them with a count of one. The ten top clones hold less than 4% of the sample. The sample here was CD4+ T cells sorted from PBMCs, taken 23 months after vaccination. Source of these receptors: a man aged 50 to 69 who received an inactivated influenza vaccine. Donor details come from another sample of the same person, matched by shared clones.

This chain uses TRBV4-3 with TRBJ1-4; 8 bases line up with TRBD1. After removal of 3 bases from V and 4 bases from J, the junction contained 4 bases not matched to a gene. This CDR3 has 15 residues. In germline, CDR1 is LGHNA, CDR2 YSLEER. CDR3 DNA: TGCGCCAGCAGCCAGGACAGGGCCCATAATGAAAAACTGTTTTTT. Its translation: CASSQDRAHNEKLFF.

Only a few counts were recorded for this clonotype. The V call is TRBV6-5, the J call TRBJ2-6; D gene ambiguous. Trimming stripped 3 bases from V and 0 bases from J, with 6 bases between. The V gene's germline CDR1 is MNHEY and CDR2 SVGAGI. CDR3 length equals 15 residues. CDR3 in DNA: TGTGCCAGCAGTTATGTGAGCTCTGGGGCCAACGTCCTGACTTTC. Translation: CASSYVSSGANVLTF.

This chain joins TRBV24-1 and TRBJ2-2; TRBD1 might be the D (5 bases). This CDR3 has 13 amino acids. V was clipped by 5 bases and J by 4 bases, with 7 bases between them. From germline, CDR1 is KGHDR and CDR2 SFDVKD. CDR3 in amino acids: CATSGRATGELFF. DNA for the CDR3: TGTGCCACCAGTGGCAGGGCCACCGGGGAGCTGTTTTTT.

This chain uses TRBV5-1 with TRBJ1-2, with a possible D match to TRBD1 (5 bases). The CDR3 spans 18 residues. Germline V gene sequence: CDR1 SGHRS, CDR2 YFSETQ. V was shortened by 7 bases and J by 8 bases, with 33 bases between the two germline ends. The CDR3 spells CASSAEGYLGDPKDGYTF. As DNA, the CDR3 is TGCGCCAGCTCCGCGGAGGGATACCTAGGGGATCCAAAAGACGGCTACACCTTC. The variable domain in full, completed from reference TRBV5-1 and TRBJ1-2, reads KAGVTQTPRYLIKTRGQQVTLSCSPISGHRSVSWYQQTPGQGLQFLFEYFSETQRNKGNFPGRFSGRQFSNSRSEMNVSTLELGDSALYLCASSAEGYLGDPKDGYTFGSGTRLTVV.

There are a few counts of this clonotype. This chain joins TRBV7-2 and TRBJ2-5, with D perhaps matching TRBD2 (5 bases). V was pared by 4 bases and J by 4 bases, with 16 bases between. The CDR3 extends over 15 amino acids. Germline CDR1 SGHTA, CDR2 FQGNSA. In DNA, the CDR3 is TGTGCCAGCAGCTCTAGACTACGAATGGGAGAGACCCAGTACTTC. As protein: CASSSRLRMGETQYF.

This clonotype was recorded a few times. The chain carries TRBV12-3 or TRBV12-4 and TRBJ2-7; TRBD1 matches at 7 bases. The CDR3 is made up of 13 amino acids. V was clipped by 4 bases and J by 6 bases; unmatched bases: 6. This CDR3 reads CASSYRGVPEQYF. CDR3 bases: TGTGCCAGCAGTTACAGGGGAGTCCCCGAGCAGTACTTC.

In this sample, this clonotype turned up many times. The rearrangement joins TRBV6-5 to TRBJ2-3; D gene ambiguous. V lost 5 bases to trimming and J lost 0 bases, with 9 bases between them. The V gene's germline CDR1 is MNHEY and CDR2 SVGAGI. The CDR3 contains 14 residues. This CDR3 reads CASSLEDSTDTQYF. The CDR3 DNA follows: TGTGCCAGCAGTCTCGAGGACAGCACAGATACGCAGTATTTT.

The J gene is TRBJ2-5, the V gene TRBV20-1; perhaps TRBD2 as D (6 bases). Trimming cost V 3 bases and J 5 bases, with 13 bases left between them. This CDR3 spans 13 amino acids. Germline CDR1 DFQATT, CDR2 SNEGSKA (reference sequence). CDR3 coding DNA: TGCAGTGCTAGGTGGAGGGCCCGGGAGACCCAGTACTTC. Its protein is CSARWRARETQYF.

The CDR3 spells CSASGTSGGADTQYF. As DNA, the CDR3 is TGCAGTGCTTCCGGGACTAGCGGGGGGGCAGATACGCAGTATTTT. The chain couples TRBV20-1 to TRBJ2-3, with 16 positions matching TRBD2. The length of the CDR3 is 15 residues. V shed 5 bases, J shed 4 bases, and the junction held 3 bases outside the gene matches. Germline V gene lookup returns CDR1 DFQATT and CDR2 SNEGSKA (reference sequence).

The chain recombines TRBV7-9 with TRBJ2-3, with D maybe TRBD2 (5 bases). Germline loops: CDR1 SEHNR, CDR2 FQNEAQ (reference sequence). Trimming took off 6 bases at V and 6 bases at J, with 16 bases between the two ends. CDR3 length: 14 amino acids. The CDR3: CASRRGKPRDTQYF. For the CDR3, the DNA is TGTGCCAGCAGAAGAGGGAAACCACGGGATACGCAGTATTTT.

The chain links TRBV5-1 to TRBJ2-2; TRBD1 aligns across 8 bases. The germline gives CDR1 SGHRS, CDR2 YFSETQ. Trimming at V came to 1 base and at J to 5 bases, leaving 7 bases not matched to a gene. There are 16 residues in the CDR3. CDR3 in amino acids: CASSLNGQGVTGELFF. As DNA, the CDR3 is TGCGCCAGCAGCTTGAATGGACAGGGTGTGACCGGGGAGCTGTTTTTT.

The rearrangement links TRBV20-1 to TRBJ2-1; the D is unclear. The CDR3 is 14 amino acids. CDR1 and CDR2 from the germline V gene are DFQATT and SNEGSKA (reference sequence). The V and J ends lost 0 bases and 6 bases respectively, with 12 bases between them. CDR3 sequence: CSARDLRQINEQFF. CDR3 bases: TGCAGTGCTAGAGATCTGCGGCAGATCAATGAGCAGTTCTTC.

V and J are TRBV29-1 and TRBJ1-1, with 10 bases fitting TRBD1. The CDR3 runs 13 residues. CDR1 and CDR2 from the germline V gene are SQVTM and ANQGSEA. Germline trimming cut 7 bases from V and 8 bases from J; bases unmatched to any gene: 10. CDR3 protein: CSARDRGEAEAFF. Here the CDR3 DNA reads TGCAGCGCCCGGGACAGGGGCGAAGCCGAAGCTTTCTTT.